Below are 25 T cell receptor beta chains sequenced from a single sample in a study of T cell responses to AZD1222 COVID-19 vaccine. Libraries were prepared by immunoSEQ multiplex PCR; TCRdb keeps only in-frame clonotypes and omits some of them. The profile shows 150,000 to 200,000 clones, around 90% of them singletons. Sequences were derived from peripheral blood, sampled 28 days after the second AZD1222 dose. These receptors all come from an adult who received the AZD1222 COVID-19 vaccine.

This chain links TRBV5-4 with TRBJ2-7, with D tentatively TRBD1 or TRBD2 (5 bases each). Germline CDR1 SGHNT, CDR2 YYREEE (reference sequence). The CDR3 extends over 13 amino acids. The V end was cut by 2 bases, the J end by 3 bases, with 9 bases between. The CDR3 loop is CASSFRDRYEQYF. CDR3 sequence (DNA): TGTGCCAGCAGCTTCCGGGACCGCTACGAGCAGTACTTC.

This clone was counted once. The rearrangement uses TRBV19 and TRBJ2-3; D might be TRBD2 (5 bases). Deletions cut 3 bases from V and 6 bases from J, with 13 bases between. The CDR3 spans 14 residues. Germline V gene data show CDR1 as LNHDA and CDR2 as SQIVND (reference sequence). CDR3 loop: CASSISGSRDTQYF. The CDR3 DNA follows: TGTGCCAGTAGTATCTCGGGGTCCAGGGATACGCAGTATTTT. The full variable domain, its missing parts supplied by reference TRBV19 and TRBJ2-3, is DGGITQSPKYLFRKEGQNVTLSCEQNLNHDAMYWYRQDPGQGLRLIYYSQIVNDFQKGDIAEGYSVSREKKESFPLTVTSAQKNPTAFYLCASSISGSRDTQYFGPGTRLTVL.

This chain uses TRBV7-9 with TRBJ2-6; 9 nucleotides match TRBD1. The CDR3 extends over 17 amino acids. Trimming took 5 bases from V and 2 from J; bases not matched to a gene: 7. The germline V gene encodes CDR1 SEHNR and CDR2 FQNEAQ (reference sequence). The CDR3 region is CASSPGQGKAGANVLTF. The CDR3 DNA reads as TGTGCCAGCAGCCCGGGACAGGGAAAGGCTGGGGCCAACGTCCTGACTTTC.

The J gene is TRBJ1-2, the V gene TRBV9, with TRBD1 matching 8 bases. This CDR3 has 14 amino acids. The V segment lost 2 bases and the J segment 7 bases; nucleotides outside the gene matches: 7. From germline, CDR1 is SGDLS and CDR2 YYNGEE. CDR3 nucleotide sequence: TGTGCCAGCAGCGTCGCAGGGGGCGGCTTTGGCTACACCTTC. Residues: CASSVAGGGFGYTF.

V usage is TRBV20-1 and J usage is TRBJ2-1, with D maybe TRBD2 (5 bases). CDR1 and CDR2 from the germline V gene are DFQATT and SNEGSKA (reference sequence). The CDR3 runs to 10 residues. Deletions cut 5 bases from V and 8 bases from J, with 7 bases between. CDR3 region: CSARGDEQFF. Here the CDR3 DNA reads TGCAGTGCTCGGGGAGATGAGCAGTTCTTC.

The chain is built from TRBV19 and TRBJ1-2; possibly TRBD1 for D (6 bases). Trimming shortened V by 7 bases and J by 0 bases, and 12 bases separated the two germline ends. Germline CDR1 and CDR2: LNHDA and SQIVND (reference sequence). The CDR3 consists of 14 residues. CDR3 loop: CASTTNRANYGYTF. The CDR3 bases are TGTGCCAGTACTACGAACAGGGCTAACTATGGCTACACCTTC.

This clone appeared a few times. The chain combines TRBV11-2 with TRBJ1-3, with D hard to call. Looked up from germline, CDR1 is SGHAT and CDR2 is FQNNGV. V was trimmed by 5 bases and J by 2 bases, leaving 7 bases between them. The CDR3 consists of 13 residues. The CDR3 nucleotides are TGTGCCAGCAGCCCTAGTACTGGAAACACCATATATTTT. Its protein is CASSPSTGNTIYF.

CDR3 DNA: TGTGCCAGCAGTTACCCACTTTTGGGGCGGGGCACTGAAGCTTTCTTT. Its translation: CASSYPLLGRGTEAFF. This rearrangement joins TRBV6-5 to TRBJ1-1; tentative D call: TRBD1 (5 bases). The germline V gene has CDR1 MNHEY and CDR2 SVGAGI. This CDR3 spans 16 amino acids. Trimming left V 2 bases short and J 4 bases short, with 17 bases between.

The rearrangement uses TRBV28 and TRBJ2-3; a possible D gene is TRBD2 (6 bases). Germline V gene sequence: CDR1 MDHEN, CDR2 SYDVKM. The CDR3 is 14 amino acids. Trimming took off 8 bases at V and 3 bases at J, with 15 bases between the two ends. The CDR3 nucleotides read TGTGCCAGCTCACGGCGGGGCCGGACAGATACGCAGTATTTT. This codes for CASSRRGRTDTQYF.

The chain uses TRBV27 and TRBJ1-4, with 9 bases lining up with TRBD1. CDR1 MNHEY and CDR2 SMNVEV come from the germline V gene (reference sequence). The length of the CDR3 is 14 residues. With V trimmed by 6 bases and J by 8 bases, 7 bases remained unmatched. CDR3 amino acids: CASRHGQGKEKLFF. The CDR3 DNA sequence: TGTGCCAGCAGACACGGACAGGGGAAGGAAAAACTGTTTTTT. The full variable domain, completed using reference TRBV27 and TRBJ1-4, is EAQVTQNPRYLITVTGKKLTVTCSQNMNHEYMSWYRQDPGLGLRQIYYSMNVEVTDKGDVPEGYKVSRKEKRNFPLILESPSPNQTSLYFCASRHGQGKEKLFFGSGTQLSVL.

The rearrangement uses TRBV15 and TRBJ1-1; a weak D match, TRBD1 (6 bases). V was shortened by 3 bases and J by 2 bases, with 10 bases between the two germline ends. Germline V gene data show CDR1 as LNHNV and CDR2 as YYDKDF (reference sequence). The CDR3 totals 14 residues. The CDR3 nucleotides are TGTGCCACCAGCAGGTCAGGGGTCAACACTGAAGCTTTCTTT. It translates to CATSRSGVNTEAFF.

The CDR3 DNA is TGTGCCAGCAGCCAAGGCAGGGAATACCAAGAGACCCAGTACTTC. This codes for CASSQGREYQETQYF. The rearrangement links TRBV4-2 to TRBJ2-5, with D perhaps matching TRBD1 (5 bases). Germline assignment: CDR1 LGHNA and CDR2 YNFKEQ. Trimming removed 1 base at V and 0 bases at J, with 9 bases between. The CDR3 runs 15 residues.

The chain employs TRBV7-9 and TRBJ2-6; D ambiguous. Trimming removed 1 base at V and 1 base at J, with 8 bases between. This CDR3 contains 16 residues. Germline V lookup: CDR1 SEHNR, CDR2 FQNEAQ (reference sequence). In DNA, the CDR3 is TGTGCCAGCAGCTTAGTCGTGGGGTCTGGGGCCAACGTCCTGACTTTC. Translation gives CASSLVVGSGANVLTF.

In this sample, this clone turned up a few times. This sequence joins TRBV4-1 and TRBJ2-6, with D perhaps matching TRBD2 (6 bases). This CDR3 is 16 amino acids long. V lost 4 bases, J lost 0 bases, and 10 bases lay in between. The germline gives CDR1 MGHRA, CDR2 YSYEKL. The CDR3 sequence: CASSLRGTSGANVLTF. CDR3 nucleotide sequence: TGCGCCAGCAGCCTCCGGGGGACCTCTGGGGCCAACGTCCTGACTTTC.

This clone was observed a single time. The chain recombines TRBV24-1 with TRBJ2-5, with TRBD1 matching over 8 bases. V lost 6 bases, J lost 5 bases, and 4 bases stayed unmatched. CDR3 size: 13 residues. The germline CDR1 and CDR2 sequences are KGHDR and SFDVKD. The CDR3 is CATSPGGFETQYF. The CDR3 nucleotides read TGTGCCACCAGTCCAGGGGGCTTTGAGACCCAGTACTTC.

This clone was recorded only once. The genes are TRBV6-1 and TRBJ1-5, with D possibly matching TRBD1 (5 bases). Germline loops: CDR1 MNHNS, CDR2 SASEGT. This CDR3 comprises 16 residues. Trimming shortened V by 2 bases and J by 2 bases, and 13 bases separated the two germline ends. The CDR3 nucleotides are TGTGCCAGCAGTGAACTACTGGGGGTAGGCAATCAGCCCCAGCATTTT. The encoded protein is CASSELLGVGNQPQHF.

This rearrangement joins TRBV28 to TRBJ2-7; TRBD1 matches 7 bases. The CDR3 sequence is 13 residues long. V lost 6 bases and J lost 6; bases outside the gene matches: 8. Per germline, CDR1 MDHEN and CDR2 SYDVKM. CDR3 sequence (DNA): TGTGCCAGCAGATCAGGGGGTCACGCCGAGCAGTACTTC. Its protein is CASRSGGHAEQYF.

There are a few counts of this clone. Here the CDR3 DNA reads TGTGCCAGCAGCTCAAGCGGGGGGCGCTCCTACGAGCAGTACTTC. Its protein is CASSSSGGRSYEQYF. The rearrangement links TRBV7-3 to TRBJ2-7; 9 nucleotides match TRBD2. The trim removed 4 bases at V and 0 bases at J, leaving 4 bases unmatched. The CDR3 totals 15 residues. Germline V gives CDR1 SGHTA, CDR2 FQGTGA.

The chain links TRBV24-1 to TRBJ1-2; D ambiguous. V dropped 2 bases and J dropped 8 bases, with 8 bases sitting between them. The germline gives CDR1 KGHDR, CDR2 SFDVKD. The CDR3 consists of 12 residues. The CDR3 sequence: CATSDWTSGYTF. The DNA for the CDR3 is TGTGCCACCAGTGATTGGACGTCCGGCTACACCTTC.

The genes are TRBV10-1 and TRBJ1-1, with 8 bases matching TRBD1. The trim removed 4 bases at V and 4 bases at J, leaving 5 bases unmatched. There are 14 residues in the CDR3. Germline V gene lookup returns CDR1 WNHNN and CDR2 SYGVQD (reference sequence). CDR3 DNA: TGCGCCAGCAGTGCGCTACAGGGGGGCACTGAAGCTTTCTTT. Amino acids: CASSALQGGTEAFF.

The rearrangement uses TRBV27 and TRBJ2-7, with 8 bases that match TRBD1. Germline CDR1 reads MNHEY; CDR2 reads SMNVEV (reference sequence). Unmatched junction bases numbered 3, after V lost 5 bases and J lost 6 bases. The CDR3 extends over 12 amino acids. The DNA of the CDR3 is TGTGCCAGCAGTCAACAGGGGGGCGAGCAGTACTTC. It is translated as CASSQQGGEQYF.

A remark on this clone: Relative to the germline gene, one junction end is altered; a read error may explain this. This rearrangement joins TRBV30 to TRBJ2-7; D tentatively reads TRBD1 or TRBD2 (5 bases each). Per germline, CDR1 GTSNPN and CDR2 SVGIG (reference sequence). The CDR3 totals 12 residues. The CDR3, as DNA: TGTGCCTGGAGTGAAACGGGGCGACTTAGGGACTTC. It codes for CAWSETGRLRDF.

The chain uses TRBV20-1 and TRBJ1-2; D possibly corresponds to TRBD1 (6 bases). Per the germline V gene, CDR1 is DFQATT and CDR2 is SNEGSKA (reference sequence). This CDR3 spans 11 amino acids. Trimming took off 5 bases at V and 8 bases at J, with 12 bases between the two ends. The CDR3 bases are TGCAGTGCTTCAGGGGACAAAGGCTACACCTTC. Translated: CSASGDKGYTF.

The chain couples TRBV5-8 to TRBJ2-7; no definite D call. CDR1 is SGHTS, CDR2 YDEGEE, per germline. This CDR3 region has 16 residues. Trimming left V 2 bases short and J 1 base short, with 16 bases between. The CDR3 DNA reads as TGTGCCAGCAGCTTTGCTTTCGGAGTAGTTTCCTACGAGCAGTACTTC. It translates to CASSFAFGVVSYEQYF.

The chain joins TRBV4-3 to TRBJ2-7; D may match TRBD1 or TRBD2 (5 bases each). The V gene's germline CDR1 is LGHNA and CDR2 YSLEER. The CDR3 runs 16 residues. Between the trimmed V and J ends, which lost 1 base and 2 bases, there was a span of 15 bases. This CDR3 reads CASSQGVTGTAYEQYF. Here the CDR3 DNA reads TGCGCCAGCAGCCAAGGGGTGACCGGGACGGCCTACGAGCAGTACTTC.